The count of the clone carrying this T cell receptor (beta chain) is one. The same CDR3 also results from other DNA sequences found in this sample. This sample is part of a study of blood T cell repertoires in COVID-19. Study information: T cells, B-cell-depleted T cells, or PBMCs provided the cDNA or gDNA that served as material.

Those enrolled, adults aged roughly 18 to 89 years, came from about two dozen US areas. Which cohort a participant joined came from the clinical history participants gave. Recovered status applied to Cohort 3 donors who had two consecutive negative PCRs. It also applied to those with clearance or with symptom resolution. Assay: immunoSEQ multiplex PCR; the TCRdb copy retains only in-frame clones and omits some. The sample yields some 300,000 clones, nearly 90% seen once. Deletions cut 3 bases from V and 2 bases from J, with 4 bases between. Germline V lookup: CDR1 SEHNR, CDR2 FQNEAQ (reference sequence). This CDR3 is built from 12 residues.

This TCR came from a young woman who had recovered from COVID-19. The specimen was PBMCs or T cells enriched from blood (not recorded which). The chain couples TRBV7-9 to TRBJ1-1; no firm D call. CDR3 DNA sequence: TGTGCCAGCAGCTTGACTAACACTGAAGCTTTCTTT. Translated, it gives CASSLTNTEAFF.